The clone carrying this T cell receptor beta chain was counted a single time. Its target is not known. Per sample, a minimum of 6 million PBMCs were isolated. This entry is derived from a study of blood T cells in healthy people across ages. The study, taken as a whole, reports: CMV status of donors was not determined, possibly confounding expanded clonotype changes. Whereas aged donors had fewer naive CD4+ cells, long-lived donors had more of them and higher diversity.

It was with a sample-barcoded 5' primer and a J-beta primer mix that a second PCR of roughly 7 to 12 cycles was run. One entry per CDR3 protein, called by TCRdb with MiXCR from the 5' RACE reads. The table shows some 550,000 distinct CDR3 sequences, with 45% to 55% occurring only once. Per germline, CDR1 GTSNPN and CDR2 SVGIG (reference sequence). Trimming shortened V by 4 bases and J by 2 bases, and 9 bases separated the two germline ends. The CDR3 extends over 13 amino acids. The source material was blood. The sequence derives from a man at least 80 years old in good health. The chain carries TRBV30 and TRBJ1-5, with D possibly matching TRBD1 (5 bases). The CDR3 loop reads CAWTGKGNQPQHF. The CDR3 DNA sequence: TGTGCCTGGACAGGGAAAGGCAATCAGCCCCAGCATTTT.